This is a list of T cell receptor beta chains from one sample in a study of T cell changes during pregnancy in multiple sclerosis. Profiled with immunoSEQ multiplex PCR; TCRdb holds only in-frame clones, not every one. This sample carries fewer than 80,000 clones, about 90% of them seen once, and the ten largest clones take roughly 0.9%. The specimen comprised peripheral blood, sampled in the first trimester of pregnancy. The receptors originated from a female donor in good health, enrolled as a control in a pregnancy study. CDR3s include the opening cysteine and the closing phenylalanine or tryptophan. A D gene is named only where the DNA matches it firmly. Rows give clone size only sometimes, using once, few, many, or a class for an expanded clone.

v_call	clone_size	d_call	j_call	cdr3_nt	cdr3_aa
TRBV7-7	-	-	TRBJ2-5	TGTGCTACGTCAAAGGACTCGCTCCAAGAGACCCAGTACTTC	CATSKDSLQETQYF
TRBV5-4	-	-	TRBJ2-7	TGTGCCAGCAGCTTGGGCGCTGTGACGGTGACTAACGAGCAGTACTTC	CASSLGAVTVTNEQYF
TRBV6-5	-	-	TRBJ1-2	TGTGCCAGCAGTTACTCGGGGGGTACGCGGGGCTACACCTTC	CASSYSGGTRGYTF
TRBV6-6	-	TRBD1	TRBJ1-2	TGTGCCAGCAGCCTTGACAGGGTTGAAGGCTACACCTTC	CASSLDRVEGYTF
TRBV19	-	TRBD1	TRBJ1-2	TGTGCCAGTAGTCCCCAGGGGGCTGGTGGCTACACCTTC	CASSPQGAGGYTF
TRBV5-1	-	-	TRBJ2-3	TGCGCCAGCAGCCTACTCCCACCACCGGTCACAGATACGCAGTATTTT	CASSLLPPPVTDTQYF
TRBV4-3	-	-	TRBJ1-1	TGCGCCAGCAGCCGCGGACTGGGGTACACTGAAGCTTTCTTT	CASSRGLGYTEAFF
TRBV19	few	-	TRBJ1-1	TGTGCCAGTAGAATCAGGACTGAAGCTTTCTTT	CASRIRTEAFF
TRBV9	once	-	TRBJ2-7	TGTGCCAGCAGCGTAGCGGGGGTTACTGACTACGAGCAGTACTTC	CASSVAGVTDYEQYF
TRBV5-1	-	-	TRBJ2-3	TGCGCCAGCAGCCCGGCGGGGATTGCAGGGTCCTTCACAGATACGCAGTATTTT	CASSPAGIAGSFTDTQYF
TRBV4-1	-	TRBD1	TRBJ1-4	TGCGCCAGCAGCCAAGGAAGGACAGGGTCGGGAGAAAAACTGTTTTTT	CASSQGRTGSGEKLFF